Each of the 20 T cell receptor beta chains below was sequenced from the same sample in a study of shared clonotypes between healthy human individuals. The method was immunoSEQ multiplex PCR; TCRdb's version includes in-frame clones alone and lacks a portion of them. The sample lists about 2.1 million clones, around 93% seen once, with about 1.8% in the top ten. CD45RO negativity and positive selection for CCR7 defined naive CD8 cells, a population that excluded terminally differentiated effector memory CD45RA+ cells. Source material: naive CD8+ T cells from PBMCs. Receptor source: a man between 18 and 35 years old in good health. Some clones in this sample may be carry-over from other donors' samples.

This clone occurred once. The chain links TRBV7-6 to TRBJ2-7; D possibly matches TRBD1 or TRBD2 (6 bases each). V dropped 5 bases and J dropped 2 bases, with 16 bases sitting between them. The length of the CDR3 is 15 residues. The germline V gene has CDR1 SGHVS and CDR2 FNYEAQ. The CDR3 loop is CASSPRGLGTYEQYF. Written as DNA, the CDR3 is TGTGCCAGCAGCCCTCGGGGGCTGGGAACCTACGAGCAGTACTTC.

V is TRBV5-4 and J is TRBJ2-5, with 7 bases lining up with TRBD2. CDR1 is SGHNT and CDR2 is YYREEE in the germline V gene (reference sequence). V lost 0 bases and J lost 4; bases outside the gene matches: 6. CDR3 length equals 15 residues. The CDR3 is CASSLGAGEGETQYF. CDR3 in DNA: TGTGCCAGCAGCTTGGGGGCGGGAGAAGGAGAGACCCAGTACTTC.

Comment on this clone: At the DNA level, this CDR3 is encoded by other sequences in the same sample as well. The chain uses TRBV6-6 and TRBJ1-5; D uncertain. Trimming stripped 6 bases from V and 5 bases from J, with 5 bases between. The germline CDR1 and CDR2 sequences are MNHNY and SVGAGI (reference sequence). The CDR3 sequence is 11 residues long. CDR3: CASSYDQPQHF. The CDR3 DNA follows: TGTGCCAGCAGCTACGATCAGCCCCAGCATTTT.

This chain connects TRBV27 to TRBJ2-2; a weak D match, TRBD2 (5 bases). Germline loops: CDR1 MNHEY, CDR2 SMNVEV (reference sequence). The CDR3 totals 15 residues. With 8 bases removed from V and 4 bases from J, the gap between germline ends came to 17 bases. The chain's CDR3 is CASHRLGRGTGELFF. CDR3 bases: TGTGCCAGCCACCGTCTCGGCCGGGGCACCGGGGAGCTGTTTTTT.

This chain's CDR3 is CASSQDIRTGGHEQYF. In DNA form, the CDR3 reads TGTGCCAGCAGCCAAGATATTCGGACAGGGGGCCACGAGCAGTACTTC. The chain is built from TRBV14 and TRBJ2-7; 11 nucleotides match TRBD1. V trimming: 0 bases; J trimming: 5 bases; junction bases outside the gene matches: 6. Germline assignment: CDR1 SGHDN and CDR2 FVKESK. The CDR3 consists of 16 residues. Full variable domain (outside the CDR3, taken from reference TRBV14 and TRBJ2-7): EAGVTQFPSHSVIEKGQTVTLRCDPISGHDNLYWYRRVMGKEIKFLLHFVKESKQDESGMPNNRFLAERTGGTYSTLKVQPAELEDSGVYFCASSQDIRTGGHEQYFGPGTRLTVT.

The chain joins TRBV15 to TRBJ1-2, with D perhaps matching TRBD1 (5 bases). V lost 1 base to trimming and J lost 5 bases, with 14 bases between them. This CDR3 is built from 15 residues. Germline loops: CDR1 LNHNV, CDR2 YYDKDF (reference sequence). The CDR3 DNA reads as TGTGCCACCAGCAGAGGGCGCAGGGATGGTTATGGCTACACCTTC. This gives the protein CATSRGRRDGYGYTF.

The CDR3 reads CASSGGDRGAYEQYF. As DNA, the CDR3 is TGTGCCAGCAGCGGAGGGGACAGGGGGGCCTACGAGCAGTACTTC. The chain has TRBV9 and TRBJ2-7, with 11 bases that match TRBD1. The trim removed 3 bases at V and 2 bases at J, leaving 4 bases unmatched. Germline V gene lookup returns CDR1 SGDLS and CDR2 YYNGEE. There are 15 residues in the CDR3. Full variable domain (outside the CDR3, taken from reference TRBV9 and TRBJ2-7): DSGVTQTPKHLITATGQRVTLRCSPRSGDLSVYWYQQSLDQGLQFLIQYYNGEERAKGNILERFSAQQFPDLHSELNLSSLELGDSALYFCASSGGDRGAYEQYFGPGTRLTVT.

The chain combines TRBV4-1 with TRBJ2-5, with 9 bases lining up with TRBD1. The DNA end is a closer match to TRBJ2-7, so the J assignment may be wrong. The CDR3 extends over 15 amino acids. Germline assignment: CDR1 MGHRA and CDR2 YSYEKL. CDR3 loop: CASSQAGTGIYEQYF. CDR3 nucleotide sequence: TGCGCCAGCAGCCAAGCGGGGACAGGGATCTACGAGCAGTACTTC.

The rearrangement uses TRBV27 and TRBJ2-1, with 9 nucleotides matching TRBD2. Germline lookup yields CDR1 MNHEY and CDR2 SMNVEV (reference sequence). This CDR3 spans 18 amino acids. After removal of 3 bases from V and 0 bases from J, the junction contained 9 bases not matched to a gene. The CDR3 here is CASSFMSSGTSSYNEQFF. In DNA form, the CDR3 reads TGTGCCAGCAGTTTCATGTCTAGCGGGACCAGCTCCTACAATGAGCAGTTCTTC.

This clone turned up a few times. This chain joins TRBV6-4 and TRBJ1-1, with D perhaps matching TRBD1 (6 bases). Per the germline V gene, CDR1 is MRHNA and CDR2 is SNTAGT. V lost 3 bases, J lost 4 bases, and 15 bases lay in between. The CDR3 is 15 amino acids. The CDR3 loop is CASSETGWGGTEAFF. CDR3 bases: TGTGCCAGCAGTGAGACAGGTTGGGGAGGCACTGAAGCTTTCTTT.

This rearrangement joins TRBV11-1 to TRBJ2-7; D remains unclear. Trimming cost V 4 bases and J 1 base, with 8 bases left between them. The CDR3 is 13 residues long. In germline, CDR1 is SGHAT, CDR2 FQDESV (reference sequence). In nucleotides, the CDR3 is TGTGCCAGCAGCTATACGTCGTCCTACGAGCAGTACTTC. It encodes CASSYTSSYEQYF.

V usage is TRBV6-1 and J usage is TRBJ2-5, with 8 bases that match TRBD2. This CDR3 comprises 17 residues. The junction had 10 bases not matched to a gene; V was cut back by 2 bases and J by 2 bases. Germline CDR1 and CDR2: MNHNS and SASEGT. The CDR3 is CASSEFVGGGRQETQYF. The DNA for the CDR3 is TGTGCCAGCAGTGAATTTGTTGGGGGCGGGAGGCAAGAGACCCAGTACTTC.

CDR3 nucleotides: TGTGCCAGCAGCTTAGTGTTCGGGGAGTCCGGGGAGCTGTTTTTT. Translating gives CASSLVFGESGELFF. The chain is built from TRBV7-2 and TRBJ2-2; perhaps TRBD2 as D (5 bases). The CDR3 extends over 15 amino acids. Germline CDR1 and CDR2: SGHTA and FQGNSA. The V end was cut by 1 base, the J end by 6 bases, with 12 bases between.

The rearrangement uses TRBV9 and TRBJ2-1, with D possibly being TRBD2 (6 bases). V dropped 4 bases and J dropped 8 bases, with 16 bases sitting between them. The V gene's germline CDR1 is SGDLS and CDR2 YYNGEE. The CDR3 extends over 14 amino acids. The CDR3 DNA is TGTGCCAGCAGCCCCAAAGGCGGGGATCATGAGCAGTTCTTC. Encoded protein: CASSPKGGDHEQFF.

This chain links TRBV9 with TRBJ2-7; D remains unclear. The CDR3 spans 14 residues. Trimming cost V 0 bases and J 0 bases, with 7 bases left between them. Germline CDR1 and CDR2: SGDLS and YYNGEE. The CDR3, as DNA: TGTGCCAGCAGCGTAGGCAAGAGCTCCTACGAGCAGTACTTC. Its translation: CASSVGKSSYEQYF.

This chain links TRBV9 with TRBJ1-4; a weak D match, TRBD1 (6 bases). The V gene's germline CDR1 is SGDLS and CDR2 YYNGEE. Trimming removed 1 base from V and 7 bases from J, with 17 bases in between. The CDR3 runs to 16 residues. The CDR3 here is CASSVSGGGGVEKLFF. The CDR3 bases are TGTGCCAGCAGCGTATCCGGGGGCGGAGGAGTTGAAAAACTGTTTTTT.

The chain is built from TRBV7-2 and TRBJ2-7, with 8 nucleotides matching TRBD2. The germline CDR1 and CDR2 sequences are SGHTA and FQGNSA. V lost 2 bases, J lost 2 bases, and 5 bases stayed unmatched. The CDR3 covers 15 residues. Here the CDR3 DNA reads TGTGCCAGCAGCTTACGGGGGGGAGTAGCCTACGAGCAGTACTTC. This translates into CASSLRGGVAYEQYF.

The gene calls are TRBV5-8 and TRBJ1-2, with D possibly being TRBD1 (6 bases). CDR3 length: 13 residues. Per the germline V gene, CDR1 is SGHTS and CDR2 is YDEGEE. Deletions cut 0 bases from V and 4 bases from J, with 7 bases between. In DNA form, the CDR3 reads TGTGCCAGCAGCTTGGAAGGGGGCTATGGCTACACCTTC. This sequence encodes CASSLEGGYGYTF.

About this clone itself: Different DNA sequences within this sample yield the same CDR3. DNA for the CDR3: TGTGCCAGCAGCTCAAGCTCCTACGAGCAGTACTTC. This encodes CASSSSSYEQYF. The chain has TRBV6-5 and TRBJ2-7; D is ambiguous. CDR1 is MNHEY, CDR2 SVGAGI, per germline. The CDR3 extends over 12 amino acids. The germline V and J ends were trimmed by 6 bases and 0 bases, with 6 bases remaining between them.

J is TRBJ2-5 and V is TRBV6-5; D is possibly TRBD2 (6 bases). The CDR3 totals 14 residues. Trimming left V 1 base short and J 4 bases short, with 10 bases between. The germline gives CDR1 MNHEY, CDR2 SVGAGI. CDR3 DNA: TGTGCCAGCAGTTACTTATCGGGGGTAGAGACCCAGTACTTC. Protein sequence: CASSYLSGVETQYF.